This T cell receptor beta chain comes out of a study of technical replicates of blood from several donors. The method was immunoSEQ multiplex PCR; TCRdb's version includes in-frame clones alone and lacks a portion of them. In the table there are 50,000 to 70,000 clones, about 93% of which are singletons. This CDR3 comprises 14 residues. The germline V gene has CDR1 LGHNA and CDR2 YNFKEQ. With 3 bases removed from V and 1 base from J, the gap between germline ends came to 9 bases. This clonotype was sampled from a human donor in good health. Some clones in this sample may be carry-over from other donors' samples. Input material: PBMCs. V gene TRBV4-2 combines with J gene TRBJ1-1; D is unclear. CDR3 in amino acids: CASSHYTENTEAFF. The DNA for the CDR3 is TGTGCCAGCAGCCACTATACAGAGAACACTGAAGCTTTCTTT.